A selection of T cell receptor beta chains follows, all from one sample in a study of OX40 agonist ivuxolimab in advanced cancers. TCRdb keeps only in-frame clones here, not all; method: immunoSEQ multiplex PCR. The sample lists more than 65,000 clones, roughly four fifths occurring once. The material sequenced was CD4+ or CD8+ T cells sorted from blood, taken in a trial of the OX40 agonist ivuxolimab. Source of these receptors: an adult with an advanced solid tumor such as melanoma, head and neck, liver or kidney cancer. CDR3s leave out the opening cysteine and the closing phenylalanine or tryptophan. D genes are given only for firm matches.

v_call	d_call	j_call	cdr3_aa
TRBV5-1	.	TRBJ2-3	ASSPTGGPNTQY
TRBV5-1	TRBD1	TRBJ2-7	ASSFKDRGNEQY
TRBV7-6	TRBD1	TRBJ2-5	ASSPGQGAWKETQY
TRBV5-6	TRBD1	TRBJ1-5	ASSLGDRVGQPQH
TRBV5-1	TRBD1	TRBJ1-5	ASSYTGGDQPQH
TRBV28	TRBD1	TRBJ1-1	ASSQGGHVNTEAF
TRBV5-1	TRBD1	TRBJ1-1	ASSSDVTGMGTEAF
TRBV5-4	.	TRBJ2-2	ASSPEAGRTGELF
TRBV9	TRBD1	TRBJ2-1	ASSVEDRGLPLSSYNEQF
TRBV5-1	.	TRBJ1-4	ASSYGAFQEKLF
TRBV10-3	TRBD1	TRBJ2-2	AIRGDRTNTGELF
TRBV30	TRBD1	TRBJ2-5	AWRDRVATQY
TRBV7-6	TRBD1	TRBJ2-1	ASSPRTGESSYNEQF
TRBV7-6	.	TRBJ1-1	ASSLSHRTPAF
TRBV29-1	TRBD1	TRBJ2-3	SGGQGASDTQY
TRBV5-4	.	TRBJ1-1	ASSLAGGAREAEAF
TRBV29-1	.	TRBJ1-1	SVEKGDTEAF
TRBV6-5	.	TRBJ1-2	ASSYLYDYGYT
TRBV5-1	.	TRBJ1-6	ASSLASRGDSPLH
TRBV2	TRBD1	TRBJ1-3	ASSLDRGGNTIY
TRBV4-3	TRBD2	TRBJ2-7	ASSQALAGGYEQY
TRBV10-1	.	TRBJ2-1	ASSEGTVYNEQF
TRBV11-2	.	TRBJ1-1	ASSTPSRSGNTEAF
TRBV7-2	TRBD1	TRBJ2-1	ASSLGGTGYNEQF
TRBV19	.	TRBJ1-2	ASKAPTAGPFSILS
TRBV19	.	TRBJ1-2	ASSIGYGYT
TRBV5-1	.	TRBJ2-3	ASSLVDRDTQY
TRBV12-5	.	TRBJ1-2	ASGPGNYGYT
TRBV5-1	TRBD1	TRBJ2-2	ASSKTGGDGELF
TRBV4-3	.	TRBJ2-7	ASSPSGGSSYEQY
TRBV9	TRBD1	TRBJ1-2	ASSADRGIGGYT
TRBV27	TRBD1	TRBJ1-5	ASSPRTGFSNQPQH
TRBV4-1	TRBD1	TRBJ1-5	ASSPRQGPGNQPQH
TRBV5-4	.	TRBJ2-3	ASSLGRYTDTQY
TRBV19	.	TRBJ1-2	ASTLSGVGSYGYT
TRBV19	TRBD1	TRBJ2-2	ASSMGRGRGRSGELF
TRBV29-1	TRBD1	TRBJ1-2	SAPDRENYGYT
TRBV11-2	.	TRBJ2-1	ASSAGDWGNNEQF
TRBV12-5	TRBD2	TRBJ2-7	ASGLSIAGGTPSYEQY
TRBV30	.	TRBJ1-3	AWSPHLGLTSGNTIY
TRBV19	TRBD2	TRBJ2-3	ASSIDLPTSGGMAQY
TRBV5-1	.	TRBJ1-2	ASSLDRANYGYT
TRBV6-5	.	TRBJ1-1	ASSYSVDTEAF
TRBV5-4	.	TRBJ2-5	ASSLPYGETQY
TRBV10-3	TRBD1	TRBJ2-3	AISEGGADTQY
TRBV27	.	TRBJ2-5	ASRSWGNQETQY
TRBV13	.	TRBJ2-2	ASSLGSDETGELF
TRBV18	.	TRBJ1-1	ASSPRTVDPQRHTEAF
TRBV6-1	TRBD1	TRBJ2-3	ASSDRGPTDTQY
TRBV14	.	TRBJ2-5	ASSPVNQETQY
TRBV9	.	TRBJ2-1	ASSADGKYNEQF
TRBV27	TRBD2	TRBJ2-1	ASRVAGGGNEQF
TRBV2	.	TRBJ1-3	ASRRGRESSGNTIY
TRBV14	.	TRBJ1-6	ASSQVNLSPLH